These 5 T cell receptor beta chains share one sample of origin, sequenced in a study of beta chain features in type 1 diabetes. The antigens these receptors bind are not known. Points from the study as a whole: Within each of all four CD4+ subsets, Type 1 diabetes patients had TCRB CDR3s that were moderately but significantly shorter.

The entirety of the isolated RNA underwent reverse transcription, so expressed TCRB transcripts were sequenced. Repertoires were generated with immunoSEQ multiplex PCR, while TCRdb's copy carries only in-frame clones and drops some. The sample lists nearly 700,000 clones, 13% occurring once. The source material was naive CD4+ T cells from blood. The receptors were gathered from a man younger than 30 with type 1 diabetes.

The chain couples TRBV27 to TRBJ2-1, with TRBD2 matching over 12 bases. V was clipped by 3 bases and J by 15 bases; unmatched bases: 9. Germline CDR1 and CDR2: MNHEY and SMNVEV (reference sequence). This CDR3 spans 14 amino acids. CDR3 residues: CASSFPLAGGVWFF. The CDR3 nucleotides are TGTGCCAGCAGTTTCCCGCTAGCGGGGGGGGTCTGGTTCTTC.

The V and J genes are TRBV18 and TRBJ2-1; 10 bases map to TRBD1. V gave up 3 bases and J gave up 4 bases; unmatched junction bases: 0. The V gene's germline CDR1 is KGHSH and CDR2 LQKENI. This CDR3 region has 14 residues. The CDR3 DNA is TGTGCCAGCTCACCGGGACAGGGGTACAATGAGCAGTTCTTC. This encodes CASSPGQGYNEQFF.

CDR3 DNA: TGTGCCTGGAGCACGGTCAGGGGGACGTATGAGCAGTTCTTC. Translating it yields CAWSTVRGTYEQFF. This chain connects TRBV30 to TRBJ2-1, with 7 bases matching TRBD1. J lost 8 bases, V lost 3 bases, and 10 bases had no gene match. The CDR3 has 14 residues. Germline V gene lookup returns CDR1 GTSNPN and CDR2 SVGIG (reference sequence).

The chain is built from TRBV6-5 and TRBJ1-1; D remains ambiguous. The ends were cut back, 6 bases at V and 1 base at J, with 15 bases in the middle. This CDR3 contains 15 residues. Germline V gene data show CDR1 as MNHEY and CDR2 as SVGAGI. The CDR3 is CASRPTPGTNTEAFF. The CDR3, as DNA: TGTGCCAGCAGGCCGACGCCGGGTACGAACACTGAAGCTTTCTTT.

This clone has a handful of counts. V gene TRBV6-5 combines with J gene TRBJ2-3, with D perhaps matching TRBD1 (6 bases). There are 14 residues in the CDR3. The germline V gene encodes CDR1 MNHEY and CDR2 SVGAGI. The V end lost 6 bases, the J end lost 1 base, and 11 bases lay between the germline ends. CDR3 coding DNA: TGTGCCAGCAGCTTGGACAGTGGCACAGATACGCAGTATTTT. Its protein is CASSLDSGTDTQYF.